This TCR beta chain was retrieved from a study of blood T cell repertoires in COVID-19. TCRdb's copy holds only in-frame clones and misses some; the assay was immunoSEQ multiplex PCR. The data hold under 250,000 clones, with approximately 86% observed a single time. The CDR3 is 14 residues long. With 3 bases clipped from V and 1 base from J, the junction kept 1 base outside the gene matches. The germline V gene encodes CDR1 SGHTA and CDR2 FQGNSA. This sequence joins TRBV7-2 and TRBJ1-1; 8 positions agree with TRBD1. Sequencing used peripheral blood. The TCR sequence derives from a woman between 65 and 79 years old with active or convalescent COVID-19. The CDR3 loop reads CASSFGQGNTEAFF. The CDR3 DNA follows: TGTGCCAGCAGCTTTGGACAGGGGAACACTGAAGCTTTCTTT. Drawing the rest from reference TRBV7-2 and TRBJ1-1, the complete variable domain is GAGVSQSPSNKVTEKGKDVELRCDPISGHTALYWYRQSLGQGLEFLIYFQGNSAPDKSGLPSDRFSAERTGGSVSTLTIQRTQQEDSAVYLCASSFGQGNTEAFFGQGTRLTVV.